This T cell receptor beta chain is drawn from a study of blood T cells in healthy people across ages. A second PCR of 7 to 11 cycles used a sample-barcoded 5' primer and a J-beta primer mix. TCRdb used MiXCR to reprocess the 5' RACE reads, holding one entry per CDR3 protein. The sample yields more than 800,000 distinct CDR3 sequences, 45% seen once. Findings of the study overall: When set beside aged donors, long-lived donors presented more naive CD4+ cells and higher diversity.

The V gene's germline CDR1 is MNHNS and CDR2 SASEGT. This CDR3 spans 13 amino acids. The V end lost 2 bases, the J end lost 3 bases, and 8 bases lay between the germline ends. A few counts support this clonotype. The target antigen is unknown. Sequenced sample: blood. The rearrangement links TRBV6-1 to TRBJ2-7, with D possibly TRBD1 on 6 matching bases. This TCR derives from a woman in her sixties in good health. DNA for the CDR3: TGTGCCAGCAGTGAACAACAGGGCTACGAGCAGTACTTC. This translates into CASSEQQGYEQYF.